A selection of T cell receptor beta chains follows, all from one sample in a study of monozygotic twins with inflammatory bowel disease. TCRdb processed the 5' RACE reads again and assigns one entry to each CDR3 protein, with no DNA. Its table lists 350,000 to 500,000 distinct CDR3 sequences. Sequenced sample: blood. The source is a human donor with ulcerative colitis or Crohn's disease, or a healthy co-twin of an affected twin (not recorded which). CDR3s include the opening cysteine and the closing phenylalanine or tryptophan.

length: 16
V: TRBV10-3
J: TRBJ2-1
CDR3: CAISEFWSGGQNEQFF

length: 18
V: TRBV14
J: TRBJ2-1
CDR3: CASSQPNRAGQELNEQFF

length: 11
V: TRBV2
J: TRBJ2-5
CDR3: CASSEGETQYF

length: 15
V: TRBV18
J: TRBJ2-1
CDR3: CASSPGGGPYNEQFF

length: 16
V: TRBV5-1
J: TRBJ2-3
CDR3: CASSLPLAGNTDTQYF

length: 13
V: TRBV19
J: TRBJ2-7
CDR3: CASSTRQGYEQYF

length: 15
V: TRBV5-1
J: TRBJ2-1
CDR3: CASSLGGGLYNEQFF

length: 12
V: TRBV20-1
J: TRBJ1-1
CDR3: CSAIGRGGEAFF

length: 13
V: TRBV27
J: TRBJ2-5
CDR3: CASSPQLQETQYF

length: 16
V: TRBV6-2/TRBV6-3
J: TRBJ2-5
CDR3: CASSYRTSGRKETQYF

length: 16
V: TRBV20-1
J: TRBJ2-3
CDR3: CSARDGIYQSTDTQYF

length: 15
V: TRBV5-1
J: TRBJ2-3
CDR3: CASSLGETSTDTQYF

length: 15
V: TRBV29-1
J: TRBJ2-1
CDR3: CSVEEMVNAYNEQFF

length: 15
V: TRBV4-1
J: TRBJ2-3
CDR3: CASSLSGLPTDTQYF

length: 15
V: TRBV20-1
J: TRBJ2-3
CDR3: CSARDLAGYTDTQYF

length: 15
V: TRBV28
J: TRBJ2-7
CDR3: CASSSITESSYEQYF

length: 14
V: TRBV7-6
J: TRBJ1-5
CDR3: CASSLQEGPFPQHF

length: 13
V: TRBV7-2
J: TRBJ2-3
CDR3: CASSLKAPATQYF

length: 15
V: TRBV5-1
J: TRBJ1-2
CDR3: CASRELGQDLYGYTF

length: 15
V: TRBV12-5
J: TRBJ2-1
CDR3: CASGLVQGIWNEKFF

length: 17
V: TRBV7-9
J: TRBJ1-1
CDR3: CASSLFPGQDMNTEAFF

length: 14
V: TRBV4-1
J: TRBJ2-1
CDR3: CASSHLTEGWEQFF

length: 15
V: TRBV6-5
J: TRBJ2-1
CDR3: CASSHSRGAYNEQFF

length: 20
V: TRBV11-2
J: TRBJ2-1
CDR3: CASSLDAVAGGYHSYNEQFF

length: 13
V: TRBV5-1
J: TRBJ1-1
CDR3: CASSLGQGVEAFF

length: 12
V: TRBV29-1
J: TRBJ1-1
CDR3: CSVRQGDTEAFF

length: 15
V: TRBV29-1
J: TRBJ1-2
CDR3: CSVSTPARGGYGYTF

length: 16
V: TRBV7-9
J: TRBJ2-1
CDR3: CASSLDWTGFGNEQFF

length: 13
V: TRBV10-3
J: TRBJ1-5
CDR3: CAISDRSNQPQHF